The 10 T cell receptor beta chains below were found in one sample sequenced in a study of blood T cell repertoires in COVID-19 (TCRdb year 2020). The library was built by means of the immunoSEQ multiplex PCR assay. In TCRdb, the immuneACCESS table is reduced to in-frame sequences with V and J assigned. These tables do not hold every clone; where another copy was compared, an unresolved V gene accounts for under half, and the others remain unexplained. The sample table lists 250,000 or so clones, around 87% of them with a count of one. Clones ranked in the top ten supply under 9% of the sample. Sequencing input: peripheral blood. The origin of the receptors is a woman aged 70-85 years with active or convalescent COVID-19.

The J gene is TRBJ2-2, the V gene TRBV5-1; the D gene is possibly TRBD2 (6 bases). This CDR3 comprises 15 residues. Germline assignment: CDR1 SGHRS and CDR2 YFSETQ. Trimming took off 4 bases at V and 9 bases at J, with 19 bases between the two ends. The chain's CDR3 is CASSVRTTTGRELFF. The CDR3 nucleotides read TGCGCCAGCAGCGTAAGGACTACGACGGGACGGGAGCTGTTTTTT.

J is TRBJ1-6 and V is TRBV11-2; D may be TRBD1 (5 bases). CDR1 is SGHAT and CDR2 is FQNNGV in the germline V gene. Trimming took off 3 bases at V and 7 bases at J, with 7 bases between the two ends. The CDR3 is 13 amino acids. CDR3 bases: TGTGCCAGCAGCTTTTCAGGGAATTCACCCCTCCACTTT. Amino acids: CASSFSGNSPLHF.

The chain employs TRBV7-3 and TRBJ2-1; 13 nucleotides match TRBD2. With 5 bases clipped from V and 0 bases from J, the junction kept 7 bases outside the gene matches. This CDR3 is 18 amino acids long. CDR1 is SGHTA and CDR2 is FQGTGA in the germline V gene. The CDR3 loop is CASSPGLAGEYSYNEQFF. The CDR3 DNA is TGTGCCAGCAGCCCTGGACTAGCGGGGGAATACTCCTACAATGAGCAGTTCTTC.

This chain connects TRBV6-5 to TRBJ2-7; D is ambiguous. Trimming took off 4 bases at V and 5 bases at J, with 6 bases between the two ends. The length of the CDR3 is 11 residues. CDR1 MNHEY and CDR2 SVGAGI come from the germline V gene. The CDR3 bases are TGTGCCAGCAGTTCCCCTAACGAGCAGTACTTC. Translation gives CASSSPNEQYF.

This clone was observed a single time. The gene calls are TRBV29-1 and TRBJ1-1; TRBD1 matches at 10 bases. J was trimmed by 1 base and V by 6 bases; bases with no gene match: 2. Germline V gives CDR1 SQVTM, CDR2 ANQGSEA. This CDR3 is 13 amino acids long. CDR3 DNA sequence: TGCAGCGTGGGACAGGGGACGAACACTGAAGCTTTCTTT. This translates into CSVGQGTNTEAFF. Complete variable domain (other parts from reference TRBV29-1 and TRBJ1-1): SAVISQKPSRDICQRGTSLTIQCQVDSQVTMMFWYRQQPGQSLTLIATANQGSEATYESGFVIDKFPISRPNLTFSTLTVSNMSPEDSSIYLCSVGQGTNTEAFFGQGTRLTVV.

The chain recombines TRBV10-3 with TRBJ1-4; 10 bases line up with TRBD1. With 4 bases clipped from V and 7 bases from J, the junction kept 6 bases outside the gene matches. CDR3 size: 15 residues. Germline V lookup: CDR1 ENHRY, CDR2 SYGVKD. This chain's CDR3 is CAISGQGASTEKLFF. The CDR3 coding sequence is TGTGCCATCAGTGGACAGGGGGCCAGTACTGAAAAACTGTTTTTT.

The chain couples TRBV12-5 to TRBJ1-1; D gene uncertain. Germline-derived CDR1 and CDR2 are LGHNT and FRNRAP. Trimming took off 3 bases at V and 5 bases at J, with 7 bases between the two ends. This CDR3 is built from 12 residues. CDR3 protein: CASGFQRTEAFF. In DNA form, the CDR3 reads TGTGCTAGTGGTTTTCAGCGAACTGAAGCTTTCTTT.

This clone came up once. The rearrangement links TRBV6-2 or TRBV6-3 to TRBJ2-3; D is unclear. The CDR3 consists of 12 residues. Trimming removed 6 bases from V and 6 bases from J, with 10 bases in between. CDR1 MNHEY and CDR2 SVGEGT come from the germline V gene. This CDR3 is CASSQRGDTQYF. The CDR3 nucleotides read TGTGCCAGCAGCCAACGAGGCGATACGCAGTATTTT.

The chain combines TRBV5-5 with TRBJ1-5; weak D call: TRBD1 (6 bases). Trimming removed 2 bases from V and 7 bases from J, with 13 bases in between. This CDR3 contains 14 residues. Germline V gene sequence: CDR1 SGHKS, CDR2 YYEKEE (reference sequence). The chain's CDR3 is CASSLQGTGQPQHF. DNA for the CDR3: TGTGCCAGCAGCTTACAGGGAACGGGCCAGCCCCAGCATTTT.

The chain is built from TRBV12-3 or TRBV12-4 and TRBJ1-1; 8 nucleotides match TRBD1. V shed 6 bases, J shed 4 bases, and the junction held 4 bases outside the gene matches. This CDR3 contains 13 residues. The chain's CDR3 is CASRPTGGTEAFF. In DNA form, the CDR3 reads TGTGCCAGCAGACCTACAGGGGGCACTGAAGCTTTCTTT.